What follows are 21 T cell receptor beta chains derived from one specimen sequenced in a study of cytomegalovirus exposure and HLA in healthy donors. PCR primers comprised 60 Vbeta and 13 Jbeta primers. Repertoires were generated with immunoSEQ multiplex PCR, while TCRdb's copy carries only in-frame clones and drops some. Of approximately 150,000 clones in the sample, just over 75% were seen once. The sample was PBMCs. The receptors here all came from a woman aged 40 to 55 in good health and CMV-seronegative.

J is TRBJ1-2 and V is TRBV10-3, with a weak D call TRBD1 (6 bases). Trimming shortened V by 4 bases and J by 5 bases, and 14 bases separated the two germline ends. The length of the CDR3 is 14 residues. Germline V gene lookup returns CDR1 ENHRY and CDR2 SYGVKD. CDR3 protein: CAISATQGEYGYTF. The CDR3 bases are TGTGCCATCAGTGCAACACAGGGCGAGTATGGCTACACCTTC.

The V gene is TRBV18, the J gene TRBJ1-1; no definite D call. V lost 3 bases and J 5 bases, leaving 13 bases between the germline ends. The CDR3 runs to 14 residues. From germline, CDR1 is KGHSH and CDR2 LQKENI. The CDR3 is CASSPGFRETEAFF. The CDR3 bases are TGTGCCAGCTCACCGGGATTTCGGGAGACTGAAGCTTTCTTT.

This clone has only one observation. The chain carries TRBV18 and TRBJ1-5; the match to TRBD1 covers 12 bases. Germline trimming cut 6 bases from V and 5 bases from J; bases unmatched to any gene: 5. CDR1 is KGHSH and CDR2 is LQKENI in the germline V gene. This CDR3 contains 15 residues. CDR3 sequence reads: CASSRGTGGDQPQHF. The CDR3 coding sequence is TGTGCCAGCTCTCGCGGGACAGGGGGCGATCAGCCCCAGCATTTT.

This clone has only a few counts. The rearrangement joins TRBV15 to TRBJ1-2; 8 bases agree with TRBD1. The CDR3 length is 14 residues. V was pared by 3 bases and J by 6 bases, with 6 bases of the junction left unmatched. Per the germline V gene, CDR1 is LNHNV and CDR2 is YYDKDF (reference sequence). The CDR3 DNA is TGTGCCACCAGCAGGAGAACGACAGGGGATGGCTACACCTTC. Translation gives CATSRRTTGDGYTF. Filled out from reference TRBV15 and TRBJ1-2, the complete variable domain reads DAMVIQNPRYQVTQFGKPVTLSCSQTLNHNVMYWYQQKSSQAPKLLFHYYDKDFNNEADTPDNFQSRRPNTSFCFLDIRSPGLGDTAMYLCATSRRTTGDGYTFGSGTRLTVV.

This clone appeared once. An end of the junction differs from the germline gene, which may be a read error. This rearrangement joins TRBV14 to TRBJ1-1; D is perhaps TRBD1 (5 bases). This CDR3 spans 13 amino acids. Germline CDR1 reads SGHDN; CDR2 reads FVKESK. The CDR3 coding sequence is TGTGCCAGCAGCCAAGCAGGGAACGCTGAAGCTTTCTTT. Encoded protein: CASSQAGNAEAFF.

This clone was recorded only once. The chain couples TRBV10-3 to TRBJ2-1, with 7 bases that match TRBD2. The CDR3 contains 16 residues. The germline V gene has CDR1 ENHRY and CDR2 SYGVKD. V was clipped by 5 bases and J by 0 bases; unmatched bases: 7. For the CDR3, the DNA is TGTGCCATCAGTAAAGAGGGCGGGAGCTCCTACAATGAGCAGTTCTTC. Residues: CAISKEGGSSYNEQFF.

The chain uses TRBV5-1 and TRBJ2-5, with D perhaps TRBD2 (6 bases). Germline V gene sequence: CDR1 SGHRS, CDR2 YFSETQ. Trimming cost V 4 bases and J 5 bases, with 12 bases left between them. The length of the CDR3 is 13 residues. The CDR3 loop reads CASSPAGGETQYF. The CDR3 coding sequence is TGCGCCAGCAGCCCTGCTGGAGGGGAGACCCAGTACTTC.

This chain uses TRBV21-1 with TRBJ1-1. TRBV21-1 is noted as a pseudogene. The CDR3 runs to 18 residues. The CDR3 sequence: CASSTAPPRRRPITEAFF. CDR3 coding DNA: TGTGCCAGCAGCACGGCCCCCCCCAGGAGGAGACCGATCACTGAAGCTTTCTTT.

This rearrangement joins TRBV5-1 to TRBJ1-4, with TRBD1 matching 11 bases. V shed 7 bases and J 8 bases; nucleotides not matched to a gene: 4. Germline V CDR1 and CDR2: SGHRS, YFSETQ. The CDR3 is made up of 13 amino acids. DNA of the CDR3: TGCGCCAGCTGCCGGACAGGGGGCGAAAAACTGTTTTTT. Residues: CASCRTGGEKLFF.

This sequence joins TRBV2 and TRBJ1-5, with D unresolved. V lost 6 bases and J 1 base, leaving 16 bases between the germline ends. The CDR3 spans 16 residues. Germline CDR1 SNHLY, CDR2 FYNNEI. The chain's CDR3 is CASSPGSGGSNQPQHF. CDR3 DNA: TGTGCCAGCAGCCCCGGAAGTGGAGGGAGCAATCAGCCCCAGCATTTT.

The CDR3 nucleotides read TGTGCCAGCAGGTTACAGGGGACAGATACGCAGTATTTT. This translates into CASRLQGTDTQYF. The rearrangement links TRBV5-6 to TRBJ2-3, with 7 bases identical to TRBD1. Germline CDR1 is SGHDT and CDR2 is YYEEEE. Trimming at V came to 5 bases and at J to 3 bases, leaving 3 bases not matched to a gene. The length of the CDR3 is 13 residues.

This chain joins TRBV30 and TRBJ2-7, with no clear D. Germline loops: CDR1 GTSNPN, CDR2 SVGIG (reference sequence). This CDR3 region has 14 residues. The germline V and J ends were trimmed by 1 base and 4 bases, with 14 bases remaining between them. CDR3 sequence reads: CAWSALRTSYEQYF. CDR3 coding DNA: TGTGCCTGGAGTGCCCTACGTACGAGTTACGAGCAGTACTTC. Full variable domain (outside the CDR3, taken from reference TRBV30 and TRBJ2-7): SQTIHQWPATLVQPVGSPLSLECTVEGTSNPNLYWYRQAAGRGLQLLFYSVGIGQISSEVPQNLSASRPQDRQFILSSKKLLLSDSGFYLCAWSALRTSYEQYFGPGTRLTVT.

The chain couples TRBV5-8 to TRBJ1-5, with unresolved D. The V end lost 4 bases, the J end lost 1 base, and 12 bases lay between the germline ends. Germline assignment: CDR1 SGHTS and CDR2 YDEGEE. The CDR3 is made up of 15 amino acids. The CDR3 spells CASSLTGRSNQPQHF. The CDR3 bases are TGTGCCAGCAGCCTTACCGGGAGAAGCAATCAGCCCCAGCATTTT.

The chain is built from TRBV30 and TRBJ1-5; possibly TRBD1 for D (6 bases). Trimming left V 7 bases short and J 4 bases short, with 11 bases between. This CDR3 is built from 12 residues. CDR1 and CDR2 from the germline V gene are GTSNPN and SVGIG (reference sequence). The CDR3 bases are TGTGCCTCGGGCAGGGGTAATCAGCCCCAGCATTTT. It yields the protein CASGRGNQPQHF.

This sequence joins TRBV5-5 and TRBJ2-6; tentatively, D is TRBD1 (6 bases). The CDR3 covers 19 residues. The V end was cut by 4 bases, the J end by 1 base, with 21 bases between. Germline values: CDR1 SGHKS, CDR2 YYEKEE (reference sequence). The CDR3 reads CASSQRTVRTLSGANVLTF. CDR3 bases: TGTGCCAGCAGCCAGAGGACAGTCCGTACACTGTCTGGGGCCAACGTCCTGACTTTC.

The chain recombines TRBV27 with TRBJ2-2; TRBD2 aligns across 7 bases. CDR3 length: 14 residues. V gave up 6 bases and J gave up 6 bases; unmatched junction bases: 7. Germline-derived CDR1 and CDR2 are MNHEY and SMNVEV (reference sequence). CDR3 coding DNA: TGTGCCAGCAGGGGAGGGGAGGCGGCCGGGGAGCTGTTTTTT. Protein sequence: CASRGGEAAGELFF.

This clone was picked up a small number of times. The rearrangement uses TRBV14 and TRBJ2-2; 8 positions agree with TRBD2. This CDR3 has 17 residues. Germline V gene sequence: CDR1 SGHDN, CDR2 FVKESK. The V gene end was trimmed by 4 bases and the J gene end by 5 bases; junction bases not matched to a gene: 12. The CDR3 DNA sequence: TGTGCCAGCAGCCTATCGAATAGCGGGGTGAGGACCGGGGAGCTGTTTTTT. This codes for CASSLSNSGVRTGELFF.

The rearrangement joins TRBV30 to TRBJ2-5; 13 bases are shared with TRBD2. Germline V lookup: CDR1 GTSNPN, CDR2 SVGIG (reference sequence). This CDR3 is 15 amino acids long. Unmatched junction bases numbered 6, after V lost 5 bases and J lost 3 bases. This chain's CDR3 is CAWDGLAGVKETQYF. The DNA for the CDR3 is TGTGCCTGGGACGGACTAGCGGGAGTAAAAGAGACCCAGTACTTC.

V usage is TRBV18 and J usage is TRBJ2-3, with TRBD2 as a possible D gene (5 bases). Germline V gene lookup returns CDR1 KGHSH and CDR2 LQKENI. V lost 2 bases and J 5 bases, leaving 11 bases between the germline ends. This CDR3 is 14 amino acids long. CDR3 sequence (DNA): TGTGCCAGCTCACCATCAATGGAGGTAGATACGCAGTATTTT. Its translation: CASSPSMEVDTQYF. Complete variable domain (other parts from reference TRBV18 and TRBJ2-3): NAGVMQNPRHLVRRRGQEARLRCSPMKGHSHVYWYRQLPEEGLKFMVYLQKENIIDESGMPKERFSAEFPKEGPSILRIQQVVRGDSAAYFCASSPSMEVDTQYFGPGTRLTVL.

The J gene is TRBJ1-2, the V gene TRBV19, with D hard to call. Deletions cut 2 bases from V and 8 bases from J, with 15 bases between. Per germline, CDR1 LNHDA and CDR2 SQIVND (reference sequence). The CDR3 loop spans 14 amino acids. CDR3 coding DNA: TGTGCCAGTAGTATATTGCCAGTGCCGTCGGGCTACACCTTC. Translation gives CASSILPVPSGYTF. The full variable domain, its missing parts supplied by reference TRBV19 and TRBJ1-2, is DGGITQSPKYLFRKEGQNVTLSCEQNLNHDAMYWYRQDPGQGLRLIYYSQIVNDFQKGDIAEGYSVSREKKESFPLTVTSAQKNPTAFYLCASSILPVPSGYTFGSGTRLTVV.

This sequence joins TRBV5-1 and TRBJ2-2; 8 nucleotides align to TRBD2. This CDR3 is 15 amino acids long. V trimming: 0 bases; J trimming: 6 bases; junction bases outside the gene matches: 4. From germline, CDR1 is SGHRS and CDR2 YFSETQ. This CDR3 reads CASSLVLAGAGELFF. As DNA, the CDR3 is TGCGCCAGCAGCTTGGTGCTAGCGGGTGCCGGGGAGCTGTTTTTT.